Listed below are T cell receptor beta chains from one sample, sequenced in a study of Ad26.COV2.S vaccination and SARS-CoV-2 variants. This table comes from immunoSEQ multiplex PCR, and its TCRdb copy is limited to in-frame clones, with some not included. The profile covers about 680,000 clones, with approximately 88% appearing a single time and approximately 1.5% taken by the ten largest. The source was peripheral blood, collected in a trial of Ad26.COV2.S vaccine versus placebo. Receptor source: a person between 18 and 65 years old who received the Ad26.COV2.S COVID-19 vaccine or a placebo. CDR3s leave out the opening cysteine and the closing phenylalanine or tryptophan. D genes are given only for firm matches.

d_call,v_call,j_call,cdr3_aa
.,TRBV5-1,TRBJ2-3,ASSYGTSTSTDTQY
.,TRBV7-3,TRBJ2-3,ASSLTPRSSTDTQY
.,TRBV7-8,TRBJ2-1,ASSPSDYEQF
.,TRBV12-3/TRBV12-4,TRBJ1-1,ASQGGMNTEAF
.,TRBV6-5,TRBJ2-2,ASSPDSLARELF
.,TRBV25-1,TRBJ2-7,ASRQEAYEQY
.,TRBV3-1/TRBV3-2,TRBJ2-3,ASSQASGFTDTQY
.,TRBV2,TRBJ2-5,ASRRTVETQY
TRBD1,TRBV2,TRBJ1-1,ASSAGTGGSEAF
.,TRBV7-2,TRBJ1-6,ASSSYNSPLH
.,TRBV10-3,TRBJ1-3,AISGRWAESSGNTIY
.,TRBV5-6,TRBJ2-5,ASSLLGGYQETQY
.,TRBV5-1,TRBJ2-3,ASEDPTDTQY
TRBD2,TRBV30,TRBJ2-1,AWVSGRALNEQF
.,TRBV19,TRBJ2-5,ASIGDTKETQY
.,TRBV5-6,TRBJ1-1,ASSPYGGRVNTEAF
TRBD1,TRBV30,TRBJ2-7,AWREGTGLTYEQY
.,TRBV10-3,TRBJ2-3,AISEDPSLDTQY
TRBD1,TRBV19,TRBJ2-5,ASSMGTVQETQY
.,TRBV7-6,TRBJ2-5,ASSLGLAETQETQY
.,TRBV30,TRBJ1-5,AWSPGLGQPQH
.,TRBV4-1,TRBJ1-3,ASSQETAGTGNTIY
TRBD1,TRBV5-1,TRBJ2-1,ASSLGDRGSYNEQF
.,TRBV30,TRBJ2-1,AWSPGLGSYNEQF
.,TRBV19,TRBJ1-1,ASSIRGANTEAF
.,TRBV19,TRBJ2-7,ASSFREGRYEQY
.,TRBV6-5,TRBJ1-5,ASSYSSASNQPQH